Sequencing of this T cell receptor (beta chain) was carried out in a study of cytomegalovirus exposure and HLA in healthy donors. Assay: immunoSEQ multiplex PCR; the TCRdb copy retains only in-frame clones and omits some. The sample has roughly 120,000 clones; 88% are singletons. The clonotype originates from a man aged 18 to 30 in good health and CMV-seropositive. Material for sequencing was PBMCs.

Here the CDR3 DNA reads TGTGCCATCAGTGAGTCTCGGGGTGATGGCTACACCTTC. This gives the protein CAISESRGDGYTF. The rearrangement uses TRBV10-3 and TRBJ1-2; D unresolved. This CDR3 is 13 amino acids long. Per germline, CDR1 ENHRY and CDR2 SYGVKD. V shed 0 bases and J shed 6 bases, with 8 bases lying between them.